Each of the 19 T cell receptor beta chains below was sequenced from the same sample in a study of PD-1 blockade in classical Hodgkin lymphoma. Profiling relied on immunoSEQ multiplex PCR, and the TCRdb table lists in-frame clones only, not all of them. The sample contains approximately 65,000 clones, more than 80% of which appear only once. Time point denoted: cycle 4 day 1 (C4D1), after five to seven weeks of nivolumab. Each of the patients experienced relapse following autologous stem cell transplantation, and their brentuximab vedotin exposure differed. Sequencing was performed on peripheral blood mononuclear cells (PBMCs), taken before the fourth cycle of nivolumab. The receptors derive from a human donor with classical Hodgkin lymphoma.

This sequence joins TRBV5-1 and TRBJ2-2; 10 bases map to TRBD1. J gave up 7 bases and V 6 bases, and 9 bases lay outside the gene matches. Germline CDR1 is SGHRS and CDR2 is YFSETQ. CDR3 length: 15 amino acids. The chain's CDR3 is CASTFDRGRNGELFF. DNA of the CDR3: TGCGCCAGCACCTTCGACAGGGGGCGAAACGGGGAGCTGTTTTTT.

This clone was detected once. The chain links TRBV6-5 to TRBJ1-1; no firm D call. The CDR3 consists of 16 residues. Trimming removed 2 bases at V and 4 bases at J, with 17 bases between. The germline CDR1 and CDR2 sequences are MNHEY and SVGAGI. The CDR3 region is CASSYGRLSLGTEAFF. For the CDR3, the DNA is TGTGCCAGCAGTTACGGCCGATTGTCGTTAGGCACTGAAGCTTTCTTT.

The J gene is TRBJ2-7, the V gene TRBV2, with a possible D match to TRBD2 (6 bases). Germline CDR1 and CDR2: SNHLY and FYNNEI. Between the trimmed V and J ends, which lost 8 bases and 5 bases, there was a span of 13 bases. The CDR3 covers 12 residues. CDR3 loop: CASSTGEDEQYF. CDR3 coding DNA: TGTGCCAGCTCTACGGGGGAGGACGAGCAGTACTTC.

The J gene is TRBJ2-1, the V gene TRBV7-3; 7 positions match TRBD2. Germline V gives CDR1 SGHTA, CDR2 FQGTGA. The length of the CDR3 is 15 residues. With 5 bases clipped from V and 5 bases from J, the junction kept 9 bases outside the gene matches. CDR3 nucleotides: TGTGCCAGCAGCCGCACTAGCGAGAAGGACAATGAGCAGTTCTTC. It encodes CASSRTSEKDNEQFF. Based on the CDR3 plus reference TRBV7-3 and TRBJ2-1, the full variable domain is GAGVSQTPSNKVTEKGKYVELRCDPISGHTALYWYRQSLGQGPEFLIYFQGTGAADDSGLPNDRFFAVRPEGSVSTLKIQRTERGDSAVYLCASSRTSEKDNEQFFGPGTRLTVL.

In this sample, this clone turned up a few times. The DNA for the CDR3 is TGTGCCAGCAGCTCGGAACCCCTTGGACAGCCCCAGCATTTT. It codes for CASSSEPLGQPQHF. The chain carries TRBV5-8 and TRBJ1-5; D unclear. Trimming cost V 3 bases and J 7 bases, with 14 bases left between them. Germline values: CDR1 SGHTS, CDR2 YDEGEE. This CDR3 contains 14 residues.

V and J are TRBV2 and TRBJ1-1; D might be TRBD1 (6 bases). Trimming cost V 8 bases and J 4 bases, with 20 bases left between them. CDR1 and CDR2 from the germline V gene are SNHLY and FYNNEI. This CDR3 region has 15 residues. The CDR3 DNA is TGTGCCAGCCCAAGGGGGGAGGGCGCGGCCACTGAAGCTTTCTTT. Protein sequence: CASPRGEGAATEAFF.

The chain has TRBV27 and TRBJ2-1; D remains unclear. Between the trimmed V and J ends, which lost 2 bases and 6 bases, there was a span of 8 bases. CDR3 length: 13 amino acids. The germline V gene has CDR1 MNHEY and CDR2 SMNVEV (reference sequence). CDR3 loop: CASSLGNGNEQFF. The CDR3 DNA follows: TGTGCCAGCAGTTTAGGAAACGGCAATGAGCAGTTCTTC.

This chain connects TRBV11-2 to TRBJ2-7; D remains unclear. Germline CDR1 reads SGHAT; CDR2 reads FQNNGV. The germline V and J ends were trimmed by 6 bases and 3 bases, with 18 bases remaining between them. The CDR3 consists of 15 residues. This CDR3 reads CASSSDRPNNYEQYF. CDR3 in DNA: TGTGCCAGCAGTTCCGACCGCCCTAATAACTACGAGCAGTACTTC.

The rearrangement uses TRBV7-8 and TRBJ2-2; D not resolved. Per germline, CDR1 SGHVS and CDR2 FQNEAQ. Trimming took off 1 base at V and 1 base at J, with 13 bases between the two ends. The CDR3 extends over 17 amino acids. The CDR3 sequence is CASSLEWLTWNTGELFF. In DNA form, the CDR3 reads TGTGCCAGCAGCTTAGAATGGCTAACGTGGAACACCGGGGAGCTGTTTTTT. Supplemented by reference TRBV7-8 and TRBJ2-2, the full variable domain reads GAGVSQSPRYKVAKRGQDVALRCDPISGHVSLFWYQQALGQGPEFLTYFQNEAQLDKSGLPSDRFFAERPEGSVSTLKIQRTQQEDSAVYLCASSLEWLTWNTGELFFGEGSRLTVL.

The chain employs TRBV9 and TRBJ2-5; 7 positions match TRBD1. The CDR3 length is 15 residues. J lost 4 bases, V lost 3 bases, and 9 bases had no gene match. Germline CDR1 is SGDLS and CDR2 is YYNGEE. CDR3 residues: CASSDSRQGGETQYF. CDR3 nucleotide sequence: TGTGCCAGCAGCGACAGTCGACAGGGTGGAGAGACCCAGTACTTC.

The chain recombines TRBV30 with TRBJ2-1; D uncertain. Germline values: CDR1 GTSNPN, CDR2 SVGIG (reference sequence). The CDR3 covers 12 residues. The V and J ends lost 2 bases and 6 bases respectively, with 8 bases between them. The CDR3 protein is CAWSSMGNEQFF. CDR3 coding DNA: TGTGCCTGGAGTTCTATGGGCAATGAGCAGTTCTTC. Together with reference TRBV30 and TRBJ2-1, the CDR3 gives the full variable domain: SQTIHQWPATLVQPVGSPLSLECTVEGTSNPNLYWYRQAAGRGLQLLFYSVGIGQISSEVPQNLSASRPQDRQFILSSKKLLLSDSGFYLCAWSSMGNEQFFGPGTRLTVL.

The rearrangement links TRBV10-1 to TRBJ2-5; D perhaps matches TRBD1 (5 bases). Germline-derived CDR1 and CDR2 are WNHNN and SYGVQD (reference sequence). The CDR3 extends over 13 amino acids. V shed 9 bases and J shed 3 bases, with 14 bases lying between them. The CDR3 DNA sequence: TGCGCCAGGGGAACAGGCTCCGAAGAGACCCAGTACTTC. Translation gives CARGTGSEETQYF.

CDR3 sequence (DNA): TGCGCCAGCAGCATTAGGACAGGGAAGTACGAGCAGTACTTC. Translated: CASSIRTGKYEQYF. This rearrangement joins TRBV5-1 to TRBJ2-7; 8 nucleotides match TRBD1. The CDR3 length is 14 residues. The trim removed 4 bases at V and 4 bases at J, leaving 7 bases unmatched. Germline CDR1 and CDR2: SGHRS and YFSETQ.

This chain connects TRBV4-2 to TRBJ2-2; tentatively, D is TRBD1 (5 bases). This CDR3 is built from 14 residues. Trimming left V 8 bases short and J 5 bases short, with 15 bases between. Looked up from germline, CDR1 is LGHNA and CDR2 is YNFKEQ. As DNA, the CDR3 is TGTGCCAGCGGGGCAATCCTAAGGACCGGGGAGCTGTTTTTT. Encoded protein: CASGAILRTGELFF.

On this clone itself: At one end, the junction sequence differs from germline, possibly due to a read error. The chain carries TRBV7-7 and TRBJ1-1; TRBD1 matches 9 bases. Germline CDR1 is SSHAT and CDR2 is FNYEAQ (reference sequence). The CDR3 contains 13 residues. CDR3 in amino acids: CASSQDRGTEAFF. CDR3 DNA: TGTGCTAGCAGCCAGGACAGGGGTACTGAAGCTTTCTTT.

The genes are TRBV6-5 and TRBJ2-2, with a tentative D call TRBD2 (5 bases). Between the trimmed V and J ends, which lost 6 bases and 7 bases, there was a span of 9 bases. Germline values: CDR1 MNHEY, CDR2 SVGAGI. The CDR3 runs 12 residues. The CDR3 spells CASRLGGGELFF. Here the CDR3 DNA reads TGTGCCAGCAGACTAGGAGGCGGGGAGCTGTTTTTT.

V is TRBV7-2 and J is TRBJ2-5; a weak D match, TRBD2 (5 bases). Germline CDR1 reads SGHTA; CDR2 reads FQGNSA. Trimming removed 5 bases from V and 5 bases from J, with 12 bases in between. This CDR3 is built from 13 residues. The DNA for the CDR3 is TGTGCCAGCAGCCCCCAACTAGGGGAGACCCAGTACTTC. Encoded protein: CASSPQLGETQYF.

The chain joins TRBV7-9 to TRBJ2-2; D uncertain. V dropped 0 bases and J dropped 1 base, with 9 bases sitting between them. The CDR3 has 16 residues. Germline CDR1 SEHNR, CDR2 FQNEAQ (reference sequence). CDR3 nucleotides: TGTGCCAGCAGCTTAGCGCGCCAAATGAACACCGGGGAGCTGTTTTTT. This encodes CASSLARQMNTGELFF.

The chain links TRBV7-6 to TRBJ2-1, with 8 bases that match TRBD2. Germline values: CDR1 SGHVS, CDR2 FNYEAQ. V shed 3 bases and J 1 base; nucleotides not matched to a gene: 5. CDR3 length equals 16 residues. In DNA form, the CDR3 reads TGTGCCAGCAGCTTTCTGCGGGGGGAATCCTACAATGAGCAGTTCTTC. It encodes CASSFLRGESYNEQFF. Full variable domain (missing parts from reference TRBV7-6 and TRBJ2-1): GAGVSQSPRYKVTKRGQDVALRCDPISGHVSLYWYRQALGQGPEFLTYFNYEAQQDKSGLPNDRFSAERPEGSISTLTIQRTEQRDSAMYRCASSFLRGESYNEQFFGPGTRLTVL.